Given below is one T cell receptor beta chain in context. This sample is part of a study of cytotoxic CD8 clonotypes in ibrutinib-treated CLL. Turning to the study itself: Some 25 partial and 2 complete responses; at median about 70 months, roughly 15 remitted, roughly 12 progressed. The authors obtained response samples at a median of about 11 months of treatment, range 6 to 36.

Cryopreserved PBMCs supplied 2 to 2.5 micrograms of genomic DNA for TCR beta libraries. Germline values: CDR1 MNHEY, CDR2 SVGAGI. This CDR3 is built from 13 residues. The V end lost 2 bases, the J end lost 8 bases, and 10 bases lay between the germline ends. Measured with immunoSEQ multiplex PCR; TCRdb has only the in-frame clones, and not every one. The sample consists of under 300,000 clones, approximately 76% of them appearing once. The sequence was obtained from a human donor with chronic lymphocytic leukemia. The J gene is TRBJ2-1, the V gene TRBV6-5; tentative D call: TRBD2 (5 bases). Sequenced material: PBMCs, taken at disease progression, from a patient treated with ibrutinib. The CDR3 spells CASSYTGTDEQFF. The CDR3 DNA is TGTGCCAGCAGTTACACGGGAACGGATGAGCAGTTCTTC.